The sequence of this T cell receptor beta chain was determined in a study of blood T cell repertoires in COVID-19. Study in general: Specimens from acute and convalescent COVID-19 originated in the United States, Italy and Spain. T cells, B-cell-depleted T cells, or PBMCs provided the cDNA or gDNA that served as material.

Germline V CDR1 and CDR2: GTSNPN, SVGIG (reference sequence). Trimming took 1 base from V and 6 from J, leaving 7 bases between them. The CDR3 runs to 12 residues. Original handling: Estimation of nucleated cell counts relied on the amplification of reference gene primers. TCRdb keeps only in-frame clones here, not all; method: immunoSEQ multiplex PCR. The DNA gave D and trimming, while V, J and clone size come from that table. The sample contains 90,000 to 120,000 clones, just over 90% of which appear only once. The chain employs TRBV30 and TRBJ1-5; D is perhaps TRBD1 (6 bases). This TCR came from a woman in her 30s with acute or convalescent COVID-19. The sample taken for sequencing was peripheral blood. The CDR3 protein is CAWSEGGQPQHF. The DNA for the CDR3 is TGTGCCTGGAGTGAAGGGGGTCAGCCCCAGCATTTT. The full variable domain, its missing parts supplied by reference TRBV30 and TRBJ1-5, is SQTIHQWPATLVQPVGSPLSLECTVEGTSNPNLYWYRQAAGRGLQLLFYSVGIGQISSEVPQNLSASRPQDRQFILSSKKLLLSDSGFYLCAWSEGGQPQHFGDGTRLSIL.